Given below is one TCR beta chain in context. Its antigen is undetermined. The CDR3 spans 12 residues. Germline CDR1 and CDR2: MNHEY and SVGAGI. V lost 8 bases, J lost 5 bases, and 11 bases lay in between. These data originate in a study of T-cell memory formation after mild COVID-19. TCRdb re-called the 5' RACE reads with MiXCR, one entry per CDR3 protein. The top ten clones hold about 4% of a sample with roughly 180,000 distinct CDR3 sequences, around a sixth of them seen once. Broader study findings: Day 15 to 85 contracting clones showed balanced CD4/CD8; later expanders leaned CD4+.

The TCR sequence derives from a man aged 18 to 30 who had mild COVID-19 (a few samples of this study predate the infection). Cell type and time point are not known. What was sequenced was PBMCs or a T cell subset sorted from them (not recorded which). The chain joins TRBV6-5 to TRBJ2-3; D uncertain. The CDR3 nucleotides are TGTGCCAGCCGAAAGGCCGGAGATACGCAGTATTTT. This gives the protein CASRKAGDTQYF.